This T cell receptor beta chain came from a study of identical twins. Findings and limits, study-wide: Among out-of-frame alpha sequences shared by twins, low generation probability occurred in excess.

The CDR3 has 18 residues. Germline V gene lookup returns CDR1 MNHEY and CDR2 SVGAGI. The germline V and J ends were trimmed by 2 bases and 0 bases, with 17 bases remaining between them. Via MiXCR, TCRdb re-called the 5' RACE reads, giving one row per CDR3 protein. The sample holds over 250,000 distinct CDR3 sequences, roughly 9.7% seen once. In regard to this clonotype: Its antigen is still unknown.

A further study also used this sample, focusing on yellow fever vaccine responses in identical twins. That paper adds: Among the twins, the vaccine T cell response reportedly seemed partly convergent and partly personalized.

This chain uses TRBV6-5 with TRBJ2-1; tentatively, D is TRBD1 or TRBD2 (6 bases each). The sequence was collected from a woman between 18 and 29 years old in good health. The specimen sequenced was CD8+ T cells sorted from blood. Here the CDR3 DNA reads TGTGCCAGCAGTTACCCGGACCCCCCGGGGGCCTCCTACAATGAGCAGTTCTTC. As protein: CASSYPDPPGASYNEQFF.